Sequencing of this T cell receptor (beta chain) was carried out in a study of T-cell reconstitution after alpha-beta-depleted transplantation in children. Unique molecular identifiers were built into the TCRbeta library. TCRdb independently ran MiXCR on the PCR reads; one entry per CDR3 protein. The profile shows just under 550,000 distinct CDR3 sequences, around 17% of them singletons. This clonotype was seen repeatedly, ten times or more. CDR3 size: 14 residues. The V gene's germline CDR1 is MNHNS and CDR2 SASEGT. Trimming cost V 6 bases and J 4 bases, with 13 bases left between them. The receptor was isolated from a human donor who donated a stem cell graft to a child with acute lymphoblastic leukemia. This chain links TRBV6-1 with TRBJ1-5; D is unresolved. The material sequenced was PBMCs from the stem cell graft donor, taken from the stem cell graft. CDR3: CASSRRGGNQPQHF. In DNA, the CDR3 is TGTGCCAGCAGCCGCCGGGGAGGGAATCAGCCCCAGCATTTT.